This record looks at one T cell receptor (beta chain) sequence and its context. These data belong to a study of CD8 T cells in Susac syndrome. Study at large: Each patient with Susac syndrome, at the time of blood draw, was therapy-naive, on corticosteroids, or on intravenous immunoglobulin alone.

After extraction with the RNeasy kit, about 0.5 to 1 ug of the RNA was reverse transcribed using random hexamers. TCRdb independently ran MiXCR on the immunoSEQ multiplex PCR reads; one entry per CDR3 protein. The data contain over 120,000 distinct CDR3 sequences, 95% of them seen just once; the ten biggest clones take up roughly 0.14%. CDR3 length: 15 amino acids. Germline loops: CDR1 LNHNV, CDR2 YYDKDF (reference sequence). Trimming at V came to 1 base and at J to 4 bases, leaving 0 bases not matched to a gene. The origin of this receptor is a human donor with Susac syndrome. J is TRBJ1-4 and V is TRBV15, with 10 bases matching TRBD1. Sequencing input: CD4+ T cells from PBMCs. The CDR3 is CATSRGDRGNEKLFF. In nucleotides, the CDR3 is TGTGCCACCAGCAGAGGGGACAGGGGTAATGAAAAACTGTTTTTT.